This T cell receptor (beta chain) emerged from a study of blood T cell repertoires in COVID-19. TCRdb's table, derived via immunoSEQ multiplex PCR, lists solely in-frame clones and lacks some. The profile shows roughly 200,000 clones, about 88% of them singletons. The germline V and J ends were trimmed by 3 bases and 3 bases, with 9 bases remaining between them. The CDR3 has 14 amino acids. The germline gives CDR1 KGHDR, CDR2 SFDVKD. Adults between roughly 18 and 90 years of age took part from under 25 US areas. Membership in each cohort depended on participant-reported clinical history. A PCR-confirmed or clinician-diagnosed COVID-19 case had contacted exposed participants within 2 weeks of entry.

Material: PBMCs or T cells enriched from blood (not recorded which). The chain carries TRBV24-1 and TRBJ2-3; D is perhaps TRBD1 (6 bases). This clonotype was obtained from a woman aged 25 to 39 who had been exposed to COVID-19. The CDR3 region is CATSDPRGTDTQYF. CDR3 DNA sequence: TGTGCCACCAGTGATCCCAGGGGAACAGATACGCAGTATTTT.